The 25 T cell receptor beta chains below were found in one sample sequenced in a study of blood T cell repertoires in COVID-19. The method was immunoSEQ multiplex PCR; TCRdb's version includes in-frame clones alone and lacks a portion of them. Of hundreds of thousands of clones in the sample, approximately 90% are singletons; the top ten hold 6% to 6.5%. The sample comprised peripheral blood. These receptors were taken from a woman aged 25 to 39 with COVID-19, enrolled during active disease.

The chain uses TRBV6-2 or TRBV6-3 and TRBJ2-1; 11 bases map to TRBD2. Germline CDR1 MNHEY, CDR2 SVGEGT. Germline trimming cut 0 bases from V and 12 bases from J; bases unmatched to any gene: 10. The CDR3 runs to 16 residues. The CDR3 DNA follows: TGTGCCAGCAGTTACTCGATCGCTAGCGGGGGGCTCCCGCAGTTCTTC. Protein sequence: CASSYSIASGGLPQFF.

V is TRBV19 and J is TRBJ2-5; TRBD1 agrees at 10 bases. With V trimmed by 3 bases and J by 2 bases, 12 bases remained unmatched. Germline CDR1 and CDR2: LNHDA and SQIVND (reference sequence). The CDR3 consists of 18 residues. For the CDR3, the DNA is TGTGCCAGTAGTATGGGGGGCCCCGGACAGGGGGTACAAGAGACCCAGTACTTC. Amino acids: CASSMGGPGQGVQETQYF.

The chain combines TRBV29-1 with TRBJ2-5, with 10 positions matching TRBD1. With 6 bases clipped from V and 5 bases from J, the junction kept 9 bases outside the gene matches. Per germline, CDR1 SQVTM and CDR2 ANQGSEA. This CDR3 comprises 14 residues. In nucleotides, the CDR3 is TGCAGCGTCCAACGGTTGGGACAGGGGGAGACCCAGTACTTC. It yields the protein CSVQRLGQGETQYF.

This rearrangement joins TRBV19 to TRBJ1-1; D call uncertain. V lost 7 bases, J lost 1 base, and 13 bases lay in between. The CDR3 runs 14 residues. CDR1 is LNHDA and CDR2 is SQIVND in the germline V gene (reference sequence). The CDR3 DNA follows: TGTGCCAGTAAACCGGGAACTTCGAACACTGAAGCTTTCTTT. Protein sequence: CASKPGTSNTEAFF. The full variable domain, its missing parts supplied by reference TRBV19 and TRBJ1-1, is DGGITQSPKYLFRKEGQNVTLSCEQNLNHDAMYWYRQDPGQGLRLIYYSQIVNDFQKGDIAEGYSVSREKKESFPLTVTSAQKNPTAFYLCASKPGTSNTEAFFGQGTRLTVV.

The genes are TRBV6-1 and TRBJ2-7; D is ambiguous. The CDR3 extends over 14 amino acids. In germline, CDR1 is MNHNS, CDR2 SASEGT. The CDR3 protein is CASSESKVTGAMYV. CDR3 nucleotide sequence: TGTGCCAGCAGTGAATCGAAGGTCACCGGAGCCATGTATGTC.

The rearrangement joins TRBV5-4 to TRBJ1-3, with a tentative D call TRBD1 (5 bases). The V gene's germline CDR1 is SGHNT and CDR2 YYREEE (reference sequence). This CDR3 has 14 residues. Deletions cut 4 bases from V and 4 bases from J, with 12 bases between. CDR3: CASSPGGAGNTIYF. CDR3 sequence (DNA): TGTGCCAGCAGCCCCGGGGGAGCCGGAAACACCATATATTTT.

This chain connects TRBV27 to TRBJ2-5, with D uncertain. Per the germline V gene, CDR1 is MNHEY and CDR2 is SMNVEV (reference sequence). The CDR3 length is 16 residues. V lost 3 bases and J 0 bases, leaving 14 bases between the germline ends. CDR3 DNA: TGTGCCAGCAGTTTGTCCACAGAACATAACCAAGAGACCCAGTACTTC. Protein product: CASSLSTEHNQETQYF.

This chain joins TRBV14 and TRBJ2-1, with 14 nucleotides matching TRBD2. Looked up from germline, CDR1 is SGHDN and CDR2 is FVKESK. The CDR3 is 21 amino acids. V shed 1 base, J shed 0 bases, and the junction held 11 bases outside the gene matches. Written as DNA, the CDR3 is TGTGCCAGCAGCCAAGGGACTAGCGGGAGGATATCGGGAGGCTCCTACAATGAGCAGTTCTTC. It specifies CASSQGTSGRISGGSYNEQFF.

The rearrangement links TRBV10-3 to TRBJ2-3; 8 nucleotides match TRBD1. This CDR3 region has 19 residues. Trimming cost V 0 bases and J 0 bases; bases outside gene matches: 11. The germline V gene encodes CDR1 ENHRY and CDR2 SYGVKD. The CDR3 here is CAISESTRDRWNSTDTQYF. The CDR3, as DNA: TGTGCCATCAGTGAGTCGACCCGGGACAGGTGGAATAGCACAGATACGCAGTATTTT.

The rearrangement links TRBV2 to TRBJ2-1; 10 bases are a match to TRBD2. Per germline, CDR1 SNHLY and CDR2 FYNNEI. The V gene end was trimmed by 5 bases and the J gene end by 4 bases; junction bases not matched to a gene: 5. CDR3 length: 15 amino acids. The CDR3 nucleotides are TGTGCCAGCAGTTCTAGCGGGGGCGATTACAATGAGCAGTTCTTC. This sequence encodes CASSSSGGDYNEQFF. Based on the CDR3 plus reference TRBV2 and TRBJ2-1, the full variable domain is EPEVTQTPSHQVTQMGQEVILRCVPISNHLYFYWYRQILGQKVEFLVSFYNNEISEKSEIFDDQFSVERPDGSNFTLKIRSTKLEDSAMYFCASSSSGGDYNEQFFGPGTRLTVL.

The chain uses TRBV11-3 and TRBJ1-2; 7 nucleotides agree with TRBD1. The CDR3 sequence is 13 residues long. Germline V CDR1 and CDR2: SGHNT, YENEEA. V was pared by 5 bases and J by 3 bases, with 3 bases of the junction left unmatched. CDR3 sequence: CASSPGTDYGYTF. The CDR3, as DNA: TGTGCCAGCAGCCCGGGGACAGACTATGGCTACACCTTC.

The chain combines TRBV6-6 with TRBJ1-2, with D maybe TRBD1 (6 bases). Germline V gene data show CDR1 as MNHNY and CDR2 as SVGAGI (reference sequence). The CDR3 spans 11 residues. V lost 7 bases to trimming and J lost 6 bases, with 9 bases between them. The CDR3 DNA is TGTGCCAGCACCTACAGGGATGGCTACACCTTC. This gives the protein CASTYRDGYTF.

V usage is TRBV6-2 or TRBV6-3 and J usage is TRBJ2-1, with a possible D match to TRBD2 (6 bases). Germline V gives CDR1 MNHEY, CDR2 SVGEGT. With 1 base removed from V and 7 bases from J, the gap between germline ends came to 14 bases. The CDR3 is made up of 15 amino acids. The CDR3 nucleotides read TGTGCCAGCAGTTACTTCGGGACTCCGGGTAATGAGCAGTTCTTC. Protein product: CASSYFGTPGNEQFF.

This clone showed up just a few times. The CDR3 sequence is CASSQDTKPQHF. CDR3 sequence (DNA): TGTGCCAGCAGCCAAGACACCAAGCCCCAGCATTTT. The chain has TRBV6-2 or TRBV6-3 and TRBJ1-5; no clear D gene. The germline V gene encodes CDR1 MNHEY and CDR2 SVGEGT. CDR3 length equals 12 residues. The V end lost 6 bases, the J end lost 8 bases, and 11 bases lay between the germline ends.

In regard to this clone: One end of the junction is discordant with germline, which a read error may explain. The genes are TRBV18 and TRBJ2-3; 9 bases match TRBD2. CDR1 and CDR2 (germline): KGHSH, LQKENI. The CDR3 is 15 amino acids. The CDR3 DNA follows: TGTGCCAGCTCACCTCCGGGTCTCTGGAAGCGGGGGGCGACTTTT. Protein sequence: CASSPPGLWKRGATF.

This sequence joins TRBV11-2 and TRBJ2-1; 9 nucleotides match TRBD2. Trimming took 5 bases from V and 4 from J; bases not matched to a gene: 6. Germline loops: CDR1 SGHAT, CDR2 FQNNGV. This CDR3 contains 15 residues. The CDR3 region is CASSELAGQYNEQFF. CDR3 coding DNA: TGTGCCAGCAGCGAACTAGCGGGCCAGTACAATGAGCAGTTCTTC.

This clone appeared once. Here the CDR3 DNA reads TGTGCCAGCAGCCATGTAGGGGGGGCAAATACGCAGTATTTT. Its protein is CASSHVGGANTQYF. This chain uses TRBV9 with TRBJ2-3, with a tentative D call TRBD2 (7 bases). Germline CDR1 reads SGDLS; CDR2 reads YYNGEE. The CDR3 runs 14 residues. With 4 bases removed from V and 7 bases from J, the gap between germline ends came to 16 bases.

The V and J genes are TRBV7-9 and TRBJ2-1; 7 positions match TRBD2. The CDR3 runs to 17 residues. Germline values: CDR1 SEHNR, CDR2 FQNEAQ (reference sequence). V trimming: 3 bases; J trimming: 4 bases; junction bases outside the gene matches: 12. The CDR3 sequence: CASSFPQGRALYNEQFF. The CDR3 nucleotides are TGTGCCAGCAGCTTTCCCCAAGGGAGGGCCCTTTACAATGAGCAGTTCTTC.

The chain joins TRBV6-5 to TRBJ2-2, with no clear D. CDR1 and CDR2 (germline): MNHEY, SVGAGI. V dropped 6 bases and J dropped 2 bases, with 10 bases sitting between them. This CDR3 is 14 amino acids long. The DNA for the CDR3 is TGTGCCAGCAGATCTACTCTTAACACCGGGGAGCTGTTTTTT. Protein product: CASRSTLNTGELFF.

This clone appeared a single time. The V call is TRBV3-1 (or the pseudogene TRBV3-2), the J call TRBJ1-1; D call uncertain. The CDR3 totals 17 residues. Trimming shortened V by 1 base and J by 0 bases, and 15 bases separated the two germline ends. Germline V lookup: CDR1 LGHDT, CDR2 YNNKEL (reference sequence). This chain's CDR3 is CASSQVGGRLMNTEAFF. DNA of the CDR3: TGTGCCAGCAGCCAAGTTGGAGGCAGGCTTATGAACACTGAAGCTTTCTTT.

The rearrangement uses TRBV27 and TRBJ2-3, with 8 positions matching TRBD2. The CDR3 is 19 residues long. Looked up from germline, CDR1 is MNHEY and CDR2 is SMNVEV (reference sequence). V gave up 2 bases and J gave up 3 bases; unmatched junction bases: 16. The CDR3 sequence: CASSLREPAGEVWTDTQYF. CDR3 in DNA: TGTGCCAGCAGTTTACGGGAGCCAGCGGGAGAGGTCTGGACAGATACGCAGTATTTT.

The V gene is TRBV19, the J gene TRBJ2-5; 7 nucleotides match TRBD2. Germline loops: CDR1 LNHDA, CDR2 SQIVND (reference sequence). The CDR3 runs 15 residues. V lost 5 bases and J lost 1; bases outside the gene matches: 7. CDR3: CASSPGGRGQETQYF. The CDR3 DNA reads TGTGCCAGTAGTCCTGGGGGGAGGGGCCAAGAGACCCAGTACTTC.

This rearrangement joins TRBV7-8 to TRBJ2-2; TRBD1 aligns across 10 bases. The germline V gene encodes CDR1 SGHVS and CDR2 FQNEAQ. With 5 bases clipped from V and 4 bases from J, the junction kept 19 bases outside the gene matches. There are 20 residues in the CDR3. The CDR3 DNA follows: TGTGCCAGCAGCCCTAATTTCGGACGACGGACAGGGGGGACCACCGGGGAGCTGTTTTTT. Translation gives CASSPNFGRRTGGTTGELFF.

This sequence joins TRBV9 and TRBJ1-1; D ambiguous. V was trimmed by 0 bases and J by 5 bases, leaving 8 bases between them. This CDR3 spans 13 amino acids. Germline CDR1 reads SGDLS; CDR2 reads YYNGEE. This CDR3 is CASSVDSGTEAFF. CDR3 DNA sequence: TGTGCCAGCAGCGTAGACAGTGGGACTGAAGCTTTCTTT.

V gene TRBV7-9 combines with J gene TRBJ2-6; maybe TRBD1 (5 bases). The CDR3 is 14 residues long. Trimming shortened V by 8 bases and J by 0 bases, and 8 bases separated the two germline ends. CDR1 is SEHNR and CDR2 is FQNEAQ in the germline V gene (reference sequence). CDR3 residues: CASQGTSGANVLTF. CDR3 DNA: TGTGCCAGCCAGGGAACCTCTGGGGCCAACGTCCTGACTTTC.